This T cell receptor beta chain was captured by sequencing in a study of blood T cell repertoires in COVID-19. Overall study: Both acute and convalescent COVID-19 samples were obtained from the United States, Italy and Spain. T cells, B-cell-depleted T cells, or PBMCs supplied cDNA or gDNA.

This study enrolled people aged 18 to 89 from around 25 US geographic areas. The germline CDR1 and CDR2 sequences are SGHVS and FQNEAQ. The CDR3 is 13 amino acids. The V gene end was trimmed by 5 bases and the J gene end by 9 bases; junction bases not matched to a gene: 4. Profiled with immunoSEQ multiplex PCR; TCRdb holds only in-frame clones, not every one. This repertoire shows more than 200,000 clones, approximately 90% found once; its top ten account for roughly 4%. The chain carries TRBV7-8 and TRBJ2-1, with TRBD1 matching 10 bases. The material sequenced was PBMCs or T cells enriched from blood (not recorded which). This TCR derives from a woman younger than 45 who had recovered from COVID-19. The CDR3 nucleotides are TGTGCCAGCAGCACCGACAGGGGGCGTGAGCAGTTCTTC. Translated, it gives CASSTDRGREQFF.